The source of this T cell receptor beta chain is a study of cytomegalovirus exposure and HLA in healthy donors (dated by TCRdb to the late 2010s). Describing the broader study: According to an earlier analysis of 550 to 750 of the donors, about 179 million T cells yielded approximately 120 million unique TCR beta sequences and 276 Gb of sequence data. An early release covering approximately 600 HLA-typed donors comprised approximately 300 gigabases of sequencing data and around 80 million unique TCR sequences. The genetic ancestry cluster associated with self-reported Caucasian donors included 81% of the roughly 360 genotyped donors. The aim of the study was to test whether cataloging public T cell receptors could identify signatures of past pathogen exposure. The study profiled the T cell repertoires of some 610 subjects by immunosequencing and related them to cytomegalovirus serostatus. A separate validation cohort of about 110 different subjects was used in addition to the approximately 700-subject first cohort. The study combined high-throughput TCR immunosequencing, statistical association of individual TCRs with disease status, and machine learning to predict cytomegalovirus infection status. To study patterns of TCR occurrence, a later analysis re-analyzed previously published TCR beta repertoires from 666 donors and added high-resolution HLA genotyping. Rather than drawing on any new phenotypic data, the later analysis identified candidate immune exposures from TCR beta sequences and the way those sequences occurred across donors. An earlier analysis of 500 to 750 of the donors applied high-throughput TCR beta sequencing to assess whether each TCR beta V gene segment acted as functional or pseudogenic. Alongside the repertoire data, information on donor age, sex, ethnicity and CMV serostatus was compiled. A later genetic analysis took genome-wide SNP genotypes for about 65% of the 666 donors and used that subset as a discovery cohort. Every discovery cohort repertoire had been produced on one sequencing platform. HLA typing covered class I and class II loci at four-digit resolution. The number of typed donors differed by locus: about 620-640 for A, B, C, DRB1 and DQB1; 500 to 550 for DQA1; roughly 600 for DPA1; and about 450 for DPB1. Because of strong linkage in the cohort, 5 or 6 DR-DQ haplotypes were treated as single units for association and clustering. Among roughly 400 genotyped donors of the cohort, an average of approximately 240,000 unique TCR beta nucleotide sequences was sequenced per donor, of which about 19% were non-productive. The paper as a whole reports these results and caveats: A few of the identified cytomegalovirus-associated TCR beta chains were confirmed in vitro to be specific for cytomegalovirus antigens. In this cohort, only TCR beta chains were sequenced, and detectable features were limited by the absence of alpha or paired-chain data. Immune exposure information for the cohort was limited to CMV serostatus. HLA typing was unavailable for some donors at each locus, so association tests used only the typed subset. A later genetic analysis reported fewer N-insertions in productive TCRs among donors in an Asian-associated ancestry cluster than the roughly 700-donor mean. Specific HLA alleles were associated with roughly 16,000 TCR beta sequences at a false discovery rate of 0.05 in a later analysis. A cluster of highly shared sequence variants was judged likely to be a technical artifact of the sequencing pipeline. A later analysis reported that several top co-occurrence clusters appeared linked to parvovirus B19, influenza, CMV and Epstein-Barr virus. Most TCR sequences were seen in very few donors, while some public TCRs were found in many individuals. The presence/absence analyses assumed that sequencing depth was roughly uniform across donors, and that assumption may not be true. In both the original and validation cohorts, the classifier was reported to diagnose cytomegalovirus status with high specificity and sensitivity. In an earlier analysis of 500 to 650 of the donors, most TCR beta V segments appeared in productive rearrangements about 87% or about 30% of the time, broadly matching IMGT annotations. An association between a missense DCLRE1C variant and V-gene and J-gene trimming of TCR beta chains was found in a later genetic analysis and replicated in an independent cohort. A total of 150 to 200 TCR beta chains were listed by the study as associated with cytomegalovirus. When HLA alleles, especially DR and DQ, strongly co-occurred, TCR associations were difficult to assign to individual alleles. Correlated functional status among segregating V segments might reflect linkage disequilibrium, but an unknown experimental factor could not be ruled out. A further reported finding was that TCR beta sequences accurately predicted the HLA-A and HLA-B alleles for most subjects in the first cohort. The earlier analysis of almost 600 of the donors excluded about 16 rarely observed V segments, including chromosome 9 orphons, because counts were too low. A later analysis found that HLA-associated TCR beta chains were more clonally expanded and had lower generation probabilities than equally common non-associated chains. Some IMGT-functional V segments, including TRBV6-2 and TRBV6-3, could not be distinguished by the 87-base-pair reads and were therefore excluded. In a later analysis, the rate of TCR association differed among HLA loci, with DRB1 alleles having the most associated TCRs and HLA-C alleles having the fewest. According to a later analysis, most CMV-associated TCR beta chains appeared to be HLA-restricted, and the HLA associations seemed to be driven largely by CMV exposure. The authors suggested that the approach could potentially be generalized to other disease states and immunological phenotypes.

CDR1 and CDR2, per the germline V gene, are KGHSH and LQKENI. V gives up 5 bases and J gives up 4 bases, and the segment between their germline ends measures 14 bases. Including cysteine and phenylalanine, the CDR3 has 15 amino acids. Of all the DNA, just the CDR3 is kept, 45 bases in frame from base 1. Libraries were constructed by the immunoSEQ multiplex PCR assay. For the multiplex PCR, a mixture combining 60 forward primers for TCR Vbeta segments and 13 reverse primers for TCR Jbeta segments was used. The CDR3 region of rearranged TCR beta genes was amplified from genomic DNA by a multiplex PCR assay. The Illumina HiSeq System was used to sequence the amplified TCR beta libraries as 87-base-pair reads. From the authors' description of their analysis: A later analysis counted about 76 million unique TCR beta chains across the 666 repertoires, and around 12 million of these chains were shared by at least two donors. To remove PCR and sequencing errors, raw reads were error-corrected and collapsed into unique sequences using a nearest-neighbor algorithm that merged closely related sequences. V, D and J gene segments were assigned by aligning CDR3 sequences to IMGT reference sequences. For a sequence to be retained, at least a six-nucleotide match to both a V gene segment and a J gene segment was required. A rearrangement was called productive if the CDR3 had no stop codons and remained in frame with V and J, and every other rearrangement was called non-productive. CDR3 was defined according to IMGT convention as the region running from the second conserved V-encoded cysteine to the conserved J-encoded phenylalanine. The earlier analysis of about 530 of the donors excluded any sequence lacking an unambiguous match to a single V gene segment. In an earlier analysis of several hundred of the donors, V segments were called functional above 56.7% productive rearrangements and were called segregating when the between-donor standard deviation exceeded 5%. A statistical classification framework was built to diagnose cytomegalovirus status from the catalog of TCR beta chain sequences. V and J gene assignment, in a later analysis, came from comparing TCR nucleotide sequences with IMGT/GENE-DB human TR gene sequences. In a later analysis, CDR3 sequences and most-parsimonious VDJ recombination scenarios were assigned using the TCRdist pipeline. In a later analysis, each TCR beta chain was defined by its CDR3 amino acid sequence together with its V-gene family, and reads lacking a unique V-gene family were excluded. A later analysis removed 600 or so highly shared, low-generation-probability nucleotide sequences to deal with suspected cross-contamination and a sequencing artifact. In a later analysis, a clonal expansion index was calculated for each public chain from normalized within-repertoire ranks of inferred template counts. In a later analysis, generation probabilities were computed using a VDJ recombination model fitted to out-of-frame rearrangements, and the results were checked against IGoR. In a later analysis, hypergeometric tests were used to score TCR-TCR, TCR-HLA and TCR-CMV co-occurrence, with a repertoire-size bias correction applied to TCR pairs. False discovery rates were estimated in a later analysis by permuting HLA or CMV assignments 20 times. In a later analysis, co-occurring TCRs were grouped with DBSCAN, and TCRdist sequence similarity was added when clustering was performed within HLA-allele-positive subsets. Co-occurrence clustering excluded repertoires with fewer than 30,000 or more than 120,000 public chains, plus five with anomalous nucleotide sharing. Drawn from immuneACCESS, this table holds only the in-frame rearrangements with V and J called that TCRdb kept. Clones are partly lost; checked studies trace under half to an unresolved V gene and leave the rest unexplained. The V and J calls and the clone size are those of that table, but D and trimming were determined from the DNA. The sample table shows about 140,000 clones, and around 75% are seen once. The ten biggest clones cover approximately 1.6% of the sample.

The cohort was made up of 500 to 800 healthy bone marrow donors. At the time of sampling, every cohort member was nominally healthy, though immune exposures that went unrecorded were likely present. The donor tested CMV seronegative and was one of the 352 seronegative cohort members. A peripheral blood sample was collected from each donor, and TCR beta sequencing was performed on peripheral blood mononuclear cells. Genomic DNA was extracted from the blood cell samples with the Qiagen DNeasy Blood Extraction Kit. Comments on this clone: What this receptor recognizes is not known. There are no base qualities to consult, and no much larger clone falls within one base.

Sequencing input: PBMCs. The receptor's source is a woman younger than 45 in good health and CMV-seronegative. This sequence uses TRBV18 and TRBJ2-2, with TRBD1 tentatively as D gene (6 bases match). The CDR3 amino acid sequence is: CASSYSGTLTGELFF. The DNA sequence follows: TGTGCCAGCTCATACTCCGGGACACTCACCGGGGAGCTGTTTTTT. With all but the CDR3 taken from the reference TRBV18 and TRBJ2-2 genes, the full variable domain is: NAGVMQNPRHLVRRRGQEARLRCSPMKGHSHVYWYRQLPEEGLKFMVYLQKENIIDESGMPKERFSAEFPKEGPSILRIQQVVRGDSAAYFCASSYSGTLTGELFFGEGSRLTVL.